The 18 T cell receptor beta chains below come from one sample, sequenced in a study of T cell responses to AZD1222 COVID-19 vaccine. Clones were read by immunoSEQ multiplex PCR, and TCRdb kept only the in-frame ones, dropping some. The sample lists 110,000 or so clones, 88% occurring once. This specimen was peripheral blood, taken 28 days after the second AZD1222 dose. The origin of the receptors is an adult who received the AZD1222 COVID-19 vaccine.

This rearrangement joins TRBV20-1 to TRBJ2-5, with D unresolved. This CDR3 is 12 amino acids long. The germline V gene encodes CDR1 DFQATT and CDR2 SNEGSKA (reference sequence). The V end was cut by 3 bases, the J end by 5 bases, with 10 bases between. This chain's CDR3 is CSASQERETQYF. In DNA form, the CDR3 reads TGCAGTGCTAGTCAGGAACGGGAGACCCAGTACTTC.

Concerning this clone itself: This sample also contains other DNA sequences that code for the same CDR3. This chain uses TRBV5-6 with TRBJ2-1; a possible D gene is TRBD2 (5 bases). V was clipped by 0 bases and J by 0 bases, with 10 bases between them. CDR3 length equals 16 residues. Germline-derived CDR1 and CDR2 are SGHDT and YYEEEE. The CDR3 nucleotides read TGTGCCAGCAGCTTGGATCGGGGAAGCTCCTACAATGAGCAGTTCTTC. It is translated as CASSLDRGSSYNEQFF.

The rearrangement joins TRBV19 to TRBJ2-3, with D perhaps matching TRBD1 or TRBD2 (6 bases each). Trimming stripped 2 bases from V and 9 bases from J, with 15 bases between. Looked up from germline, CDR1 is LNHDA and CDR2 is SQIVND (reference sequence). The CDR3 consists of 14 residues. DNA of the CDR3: TGTGCCAGTAGTATAATCTGGGGGGCAGGAACGCAGTATTTT. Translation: CASSIIWGAGTQYF.

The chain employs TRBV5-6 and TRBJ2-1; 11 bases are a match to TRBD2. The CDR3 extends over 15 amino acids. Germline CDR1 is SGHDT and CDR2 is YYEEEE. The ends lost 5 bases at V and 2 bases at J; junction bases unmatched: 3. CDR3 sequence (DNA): TGTGCCAGCAGGGTTAGCGGGGGGGCCTACAATGAGCAGTTCTTC. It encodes CASRVSGGAYNEQFF.

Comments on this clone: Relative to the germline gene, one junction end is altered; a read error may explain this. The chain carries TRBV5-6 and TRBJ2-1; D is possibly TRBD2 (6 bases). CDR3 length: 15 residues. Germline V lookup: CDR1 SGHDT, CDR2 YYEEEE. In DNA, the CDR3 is TGTGCCGGCAGACCGGGACTGTCCCGATACAATGAGCAGTTCTTC. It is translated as CAGRPGLSRYNEQFF.

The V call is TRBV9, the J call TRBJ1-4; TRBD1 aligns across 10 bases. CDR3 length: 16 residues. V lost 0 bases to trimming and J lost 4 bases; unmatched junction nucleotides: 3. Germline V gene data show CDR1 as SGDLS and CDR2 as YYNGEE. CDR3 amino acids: CASSVGGQGINEKLFF. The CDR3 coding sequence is TGTGCCAGCAGCGTAGGGGGACAGGGGATTAATGAAAAACTGTTTTTT.

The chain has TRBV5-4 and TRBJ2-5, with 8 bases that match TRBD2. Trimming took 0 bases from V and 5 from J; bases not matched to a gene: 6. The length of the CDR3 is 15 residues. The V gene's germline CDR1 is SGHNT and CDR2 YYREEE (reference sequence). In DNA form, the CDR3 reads TGTGCCAGCAGCTTGGCCGTTAGCGGGGAGGAGACCCAGTACTTC. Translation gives CASSLAVSGEETQYF.

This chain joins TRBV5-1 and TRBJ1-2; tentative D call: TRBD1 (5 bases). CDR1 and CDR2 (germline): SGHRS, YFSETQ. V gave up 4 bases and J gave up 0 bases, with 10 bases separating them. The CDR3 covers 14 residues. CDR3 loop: CASSLQDANYGYTF. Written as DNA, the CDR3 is TGCGCCAGCAGCCTACAGGATGCTAACTATGGCTACACCTTC.

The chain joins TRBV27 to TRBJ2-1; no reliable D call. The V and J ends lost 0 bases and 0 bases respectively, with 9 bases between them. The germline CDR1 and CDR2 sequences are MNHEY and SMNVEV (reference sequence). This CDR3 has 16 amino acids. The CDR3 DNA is TGTGCCAGCAGTTTATCGATACGGGCCTCCTACAATGAGCAGTTCTTC. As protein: CASSLSIRASYNEQFF.

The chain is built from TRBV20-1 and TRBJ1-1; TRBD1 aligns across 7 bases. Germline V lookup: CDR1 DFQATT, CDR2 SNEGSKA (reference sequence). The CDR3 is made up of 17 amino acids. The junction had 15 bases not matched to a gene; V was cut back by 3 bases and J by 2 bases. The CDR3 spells CSASQNRGQTGNTEAFF. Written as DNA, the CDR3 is TGCAGTGCTAGTCAAAACAGGGGACAAACGGGAAACACTGAAGCTTTCTTT.

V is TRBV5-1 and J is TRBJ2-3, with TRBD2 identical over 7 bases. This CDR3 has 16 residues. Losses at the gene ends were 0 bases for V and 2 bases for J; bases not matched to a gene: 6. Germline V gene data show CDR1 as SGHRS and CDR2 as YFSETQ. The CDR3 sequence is CASSLALAGATDTQYF. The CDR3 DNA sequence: TGCGCCAGCAGCTTGGCGTTAGCGGGCGCCACAGATACGCAGTATTTT. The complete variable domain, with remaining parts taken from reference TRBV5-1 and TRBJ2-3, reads KAGVTQTPRYLIKTRGQQVTLSCSPISGHRSVSWYQQTPGQGLQFLFEYFSETQRNKGNFPGRFSGRQFSNSRSEMNVSTLELGDSALYLCASSLALAGATDTQYFGPGTRLTVL.

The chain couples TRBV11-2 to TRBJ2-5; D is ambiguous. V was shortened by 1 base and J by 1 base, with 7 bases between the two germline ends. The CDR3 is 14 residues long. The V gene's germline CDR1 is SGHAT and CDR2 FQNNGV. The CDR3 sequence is CASSLVSSQETQYF. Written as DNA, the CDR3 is TGTGCCAGCAGCTTAGTAAGTTCCCAAGAGACCCAGTACTTC.

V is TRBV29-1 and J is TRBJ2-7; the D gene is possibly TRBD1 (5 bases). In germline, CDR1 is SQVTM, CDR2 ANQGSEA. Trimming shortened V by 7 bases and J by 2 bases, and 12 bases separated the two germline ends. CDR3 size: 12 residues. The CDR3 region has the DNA TGCAGCGCCCAGGACAATACCTACGAGCAGTACTTC. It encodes CSAQDNTYEQYF.

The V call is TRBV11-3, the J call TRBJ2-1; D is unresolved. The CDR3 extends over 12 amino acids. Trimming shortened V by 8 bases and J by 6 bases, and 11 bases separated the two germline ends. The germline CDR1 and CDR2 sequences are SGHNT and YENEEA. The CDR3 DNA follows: TGTGCCAGCGGCCGGACCCCCAATGAGCAGTTCTTC. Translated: CASGRTPNEQFF.

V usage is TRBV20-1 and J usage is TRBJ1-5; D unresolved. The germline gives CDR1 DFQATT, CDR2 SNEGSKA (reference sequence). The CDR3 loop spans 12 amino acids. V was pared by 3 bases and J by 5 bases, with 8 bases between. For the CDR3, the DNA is TGCAGTGCTAGTGATGGGGATCAGCCCCAGCATTTT. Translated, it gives CSASDGDQPQHF.

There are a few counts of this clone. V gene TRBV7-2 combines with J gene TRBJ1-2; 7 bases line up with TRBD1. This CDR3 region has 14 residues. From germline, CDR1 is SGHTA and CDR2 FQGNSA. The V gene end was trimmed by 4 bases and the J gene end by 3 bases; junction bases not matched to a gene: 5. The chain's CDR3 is CASSYDGTDYGYTF. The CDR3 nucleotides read TGTGCCAGCAGCTACGACGGGACAGACTATGGCTACACCTTC.

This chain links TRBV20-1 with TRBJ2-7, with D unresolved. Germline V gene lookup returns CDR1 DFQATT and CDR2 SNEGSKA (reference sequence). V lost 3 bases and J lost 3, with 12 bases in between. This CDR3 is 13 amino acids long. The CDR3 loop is CSASTTFNYEQYF. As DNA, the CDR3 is TGCAGTGCTAGTACTACCTTTAACTACGAGCAGTACTTC.

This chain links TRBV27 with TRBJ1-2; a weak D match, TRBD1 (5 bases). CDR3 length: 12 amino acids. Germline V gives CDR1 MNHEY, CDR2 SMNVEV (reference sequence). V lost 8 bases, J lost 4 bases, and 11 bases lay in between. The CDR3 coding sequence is TGTGCCAGCGGCGGACACATCTATGGCTACACCTTC. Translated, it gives CASGGHIYGYTF.